One and the same sample provided the 5 T cell receptor beta chains below, sequenced in a study of T-cell reconstitution after alpha-beta-depleted transplantation in children. Unique molecular identifiers were incorporated during preparation of the TCRbeta library. In TCRdb, the PCR reads were re-called with MiXCR into one record per CDR3 protein. This table has about 580,000 distinct CDR3 sequences, 20% to 25% appearing once. The sequences come from PBMCs, mostly from graft donor cells, collected 360 days after TCRalphabeta/CD19-depleted stem cell transplant. The receptors derive from a boy younger than two who had a stem cell transplant for acute myeloid leukemia, so the T cells may come from the graft donor.

This clonotype was detected only a few times. V and J are TRBV5-1 and TRBJ2-7, with D maybe TRBD1 (7 bases). The V and J ends lost 4 bases and 4 bases respectively, with 12 bases between them. Germline V gene lookup returns CDR1 SGHRS and CDR2 YFSETQ. The CDR3 runs to 13 residues. CDR3 nucleotides: TGCGCCAGCAGCGCGGGACAGTTATACGAGCAGTACTTC. This gives the protein CASSAGQLYEQYF. The variable domain in full, completed from reference TRBV5-1 and TRBJ2-7, reads KAGVTQTPRYLIKTRGQQVTLSCSPISGHRSVSWYQQTPGQGLQFLFEYFSETQRNKGNFPGRFSGRQFSNSRSEMNVSTLELGDSALYLCASSAGQLYEQYFGPGTRLTVT.

This clonotype was seen at least ten times. The rearrangement uses TRBV2 and TRBJ2-4; D is unclear. The V and J ends lost 4 bases and 8 bases respectively, with 15 bases between them. Germline CDR1 and CDR2: SNHLY and FYNNEI. The CDR3 loop spans 14 amino acids. CDR3 bases: TGTGCCAGCAGTGGTTCTACACCCCTGGACATTCAGTACTTC. As protein: CASSGSTPLDIQYF.

The sample holds many counts of this clonotype. V usage is TRBV28 and J usage is TRBJ1-2, with 7 bases identical to TRBD1. The CDR3 sequence is 15 residues long. CDR1 and CDR2 (germline): MDHEN, SYDVKM. V shed 4 bases, J shed 0 bases, and the junction held 5 bases outside the gene matches. In nucleotides, the CDR3 is TGTGCCAGCAGTTCCTTAGGGGGCCCTAACTATGGCTACACCTTC. Translation gives CASSSLGGPNYGYTF.

A word on this clonotype: A much more abundant neighbour one base away suggests this may be a read error. This rearrangement joins TRBV4-3 to TRBJ2-3; D possibly corresponds to TRBD1 (7 bases). CDR1 and CDR2 from the germline V gene are LGHNA and YSLEER. Trimming left V 4 bases short and J 4 bases short, with 9 bases between. This CDR3 comprises 13 residues. The CDR3 coding sequence is TGCGCCAGCAGCCGCAGGGGGGCAGATACGCAGTATTTT. Translating it yields CASSRRGADTQYF.

The rearrangement joins TRBV12-3 or TRBV12-4 to TRBJ1-1; D not resolved. The CDR3 consists of 14 residues. The ends were cut back, 3 bases at V and 1 base at J, with 9 bases in the middle. CDR3 sequence reads: CASSLSRKNTEAFF. For the CDR3, the DNA is TGTGCCAGCAGTTTGTCGCGAAAGAACACTGAAGCTTTCTTT.